This T cell receptor beta chain was sequenced for a study of cytomegalovirus exposure and HLA in healthy donors. This clone was counted a single time. Both 60 Vbeta primers and 13 Jbeta primers went into the PCR. TCRdb's table, derived via immunoSEQ multiplex PCR, lists solely in-frame clones and lacks some. The table includes 89,000 or so clones, about 83% detected once. Germline V gene lookup returns CDR1 SEHNR and CDR2 FQNEAQ (reference sequence). The CDR3 has 14 amino acids. The J segment lost 14 bases and the V segment lost 3 bases, leaving 14 bases of the junction unmatched. The chain joins TRBV7-9 to TRBJ2-5; 8 bases agree with TRBD2. The source of this sequence is a woman aged 18-29 years in good health and CMV-seropositive. Material for sequencing was PBMCs. CDR3 residues: CASSLSGGSVILYF. As DNA, the CDR3 is TGTGCCAGCAGCTTGTCGGGAGGGAGCGTAATCTTATACTTC.